A single sample gave rise to the 14 T cell receptor beta chains below, sequenced in a study of blood T cell repertoires in COVID-19. Only in-frame clones appear in the TCRdb table, and some are missing; sequencing was by immunoSEQ multiplex PCR. The sample records 250,000 to 300,000 clones, approximately 91% being singletons. The sequenced sample was peripheral blood. Receptor source: a woman in her twenties or thirties with COVID-19, enrolled during active disease.

The chain carries TRBV28 and TRBJ2-5, with D possibly TRBD2 on 6 matching bases. Between the trimmed V and J ends, which lost 2 bases and 5 bases, there was a span of 12 bases. CDR3 length: 14 residues. Germline V lookup: CDR1 MDHEN, CDR2 SYDVKM. CDR3 sequence reads: CASSLGGTRETQYF. DNA of the CDR3: TGTGCCAGCAGTTTAGGCGGGACGCGGGAGACCCAGTACTTC.

The genes are TRBV6-2 or TRBV6-3 and TRBJ2-3, with 10 bases fitting TRBD2. This CDR3 region has 15 residues. The V gene end was trimmed by 6 bases and the J gene end by 3 bases; junction bases not matched to a gene: 6. The germline CDR1 and CDR2 sequences are MNHEY and SVGEGT. CDR3 sequence: CASRPLAGATDTQYF. CDR3 nucleotide sequence: TGTGCCAGCAGACCTCTAGCGGGAGCGACAGATACGCAGTATTTT.

In DNA form, the CDR3 reads TGCAGTGTTGGGACAGGCTATGGCTACACCTTC. This sequence encodes CSVGTGYGYTF. This rearrangement joins TRBV20-1 to TRBJ1-2, with 8 bases aligning to TRBD1. The CDR3 has 11 residues. J gave up 4 bases and V 7 bases, and 2 bases lay outside the gene matches. CDR1 DFQATT and CDR2 SNEGSKA come from the germline V gene (reference sequence).

The gene calls are TRBV5-6 and TRBJ2-1; 7 bases match TRBD2. Germline loops: CDR1 SGHDT, CDR2 YYEEEE. CDR3 length equals 16 residues. Trimming removed 0 bases from V and 5 bases from J; junction bases left unmatched: 8. The CDR3 DNA reads as TGTGCCAGCAGCTTGGCCGGGAGGTCTTTGGACAATGAGCAGTTCTTC. Its protein is CASSLAGRSLDNEQFF.

The rearrangement links TRBV5-1 to TRBJ1-1, with TRBD1 matching over 9 bases. V gave up 1 base and J gave up 7 bases; unmatched junction bases: 2. Germline V gene lookup returns CDR1 SGHRS and CDR2 YFSETQ. This CDR3 is 13 amino acids long. The CDR3 sequence: CASSLTGGSEAFF. The CDR3 nucleotides are TGCGCCAGCAGCTTGACAGGGGGCAGTGAAGCTTTCTTT.

This clone was detected only a few times. The chain carries TRBV7-9 and TRBJ2-1; TRBD2 is a possible D gene (5 bases). The V end lost 5 bases, the J end lost 9 bases, and 14 bases lay between the germline ends. This CDR3 comprises 13 residues. CDR1 and CDR2 from the germline V gene are SEHNR and FQNEAQ (reference sequence). CDR3 coding DNA: TGTGCCAGCAGCCCGGACTCCCCGACTGAGCAGTTCTTC. This gives the protein CASSPDSPTEQFF.

This chain uses TRBV19 with TRBJ2-7; 13 positions match TRBD2. The CDR3 has 16 amino acids. With 3 bases clipped from V and 6 bases from J, the junction kept 8 bases outside the gene matches. Germline V gene lookup returns CDR1 LNHDA and CDR2 SQIVND (reference sequence). The CDR3 DNA follows: TGTGCCAGTAGTATGACTAGCGGGAGGCCCCTACTCGAGCAGTACTTC. As protein: CASSMTSGRPLLEQYF.

The chain couples TRBV5-1 to TRBJ2-3, with D possibly matching TRBD2 (6 bases). There are 19 residues in the CDR3. Germline V gene data show CDR1 as SGHRS and CDR2 as YFSETQ. Trimming stripped 2 bases from V and 0 bases from J, with 22 bases between. The CDR3 sequence is CASSFLPRAGSSSTDTQYF. Here the CDR3 DNA reads TGCGCCAGCAGCTTCCTACCGCGAGCGGGCTCATCTAGCACAGATACGCAGTATTTT.

The chain recombines TRBV5-1 with TRBJ2-7; TRBD2 aligns across 7 bases. This CDR3 spans 15 amino acids. Germline lookup yields CDR1 SGHRS and CDR2 YFSETQ. After removal of 0 bases from V and 0 bases from J, the junction contained 3 bases not matched to a gene. The CDR3 DNA sequence: TGCGCCAGCAGCTTGGACCTAGCGGTCTCCTACGAGCAGTACTTC. Encoded protein: CASSLDLAVSYEQYF.

The gene calls are TRBV6-1 and TRBJ2-1; possible D gene TRBD2, 6 bases. V lost 1 base to trimming and J lost 2 bases, with 9 bases between them. Germline V gene data show CDR1 as MNHNS and CDR2 as SASEGT. CDR3 length: 15 amino acids. This CDR3 is CASSEDGSPYNEQFF. CDR3 in DNA: TGTGCCAGCAGTGAAGACGGGAGCCCCTACAATGAGCAGTTCTTC.

As DNA, the CDR3 is TGTGCCAGCAGCAAAGGCCTGACTAGCGGGAGAACCGAGACCCAGTACTTC. It is translated as CASSKGLTSGRTETQYF. V and J are TRBV7-9 and TRBJ2-5; TRBD2 matches at 12 bases. CDR3 length: 17 amino acids. The germline gives CDR1 SEHNR, CDR2 FQNEAQ (reference sequence). V gave up 5 bases and J gave up 5 bases; unmatched junction bases: 12.

Only one count was recorded for this clone. This chain connects TRBV27 to TRBJ1-5; D possibly corresponds to TRBD1 (5 bases). The CDR3 has 15 amino acids. Trimming cost V 4 bases and J 0 bases, with 10 bases left between them. The germline V gene has CDR1 MNHEY and CDR2 SMNVEV (reference sequence). Here the CDR3 reads CASSSGTYSNQPQHF. In DNA, the CDR3 is TGTGCCAGCAGTTCCGGGACTTATAGCAATCAGCCCCAGCATTTT.

The chain couples TRBV7-6 to TRBJ2-1, with 8 bases aligning to TRBD2. Trimming removed 5 bases from V and 2 bases from J; junction bases left unmatched: 5. The CDR3 length is 15 residues. CDR1 is SGHVS, CDR2 FNYEAQ, per germline. The CDR3, as DNA: TGTGCCAGCAGCGCAACTAGCGGCACCTACAATGAGCAGTTCTTC. It codes for CASSATSGTYNEQFF.

The genes are TRBV27 and TRBJ2-2; D unresolved. The germline CDR1 and CDR2 sequences are MNHEY and SMNVEV (reference sequence). The CDR3 length is 19 residues. V lost 2 bases to trimming and J lost 3 bases, with 22 bases between them. CDR3 bases: TGTGCCAGCAGTTTAGGCCCCCGTGGCCGACTGAAGGACACCGGGGAGCTGTTTTTT. It translates to CASSLGPRGRLKDTGELFF.